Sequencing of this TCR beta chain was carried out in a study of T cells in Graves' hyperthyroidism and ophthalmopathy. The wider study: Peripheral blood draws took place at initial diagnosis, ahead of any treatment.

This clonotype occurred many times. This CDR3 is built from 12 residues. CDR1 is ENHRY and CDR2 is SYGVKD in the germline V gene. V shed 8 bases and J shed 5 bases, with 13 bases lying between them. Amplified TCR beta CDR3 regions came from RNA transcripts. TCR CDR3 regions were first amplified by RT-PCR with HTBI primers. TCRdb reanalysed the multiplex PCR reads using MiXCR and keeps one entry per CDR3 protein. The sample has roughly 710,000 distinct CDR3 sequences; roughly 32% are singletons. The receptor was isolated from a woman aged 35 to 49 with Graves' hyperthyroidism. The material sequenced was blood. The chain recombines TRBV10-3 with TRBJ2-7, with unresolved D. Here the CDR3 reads CAIGMDPNEQYF. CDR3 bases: TGTGCCATCGGGATGGACCCCAACGAGCAGTACTTC.